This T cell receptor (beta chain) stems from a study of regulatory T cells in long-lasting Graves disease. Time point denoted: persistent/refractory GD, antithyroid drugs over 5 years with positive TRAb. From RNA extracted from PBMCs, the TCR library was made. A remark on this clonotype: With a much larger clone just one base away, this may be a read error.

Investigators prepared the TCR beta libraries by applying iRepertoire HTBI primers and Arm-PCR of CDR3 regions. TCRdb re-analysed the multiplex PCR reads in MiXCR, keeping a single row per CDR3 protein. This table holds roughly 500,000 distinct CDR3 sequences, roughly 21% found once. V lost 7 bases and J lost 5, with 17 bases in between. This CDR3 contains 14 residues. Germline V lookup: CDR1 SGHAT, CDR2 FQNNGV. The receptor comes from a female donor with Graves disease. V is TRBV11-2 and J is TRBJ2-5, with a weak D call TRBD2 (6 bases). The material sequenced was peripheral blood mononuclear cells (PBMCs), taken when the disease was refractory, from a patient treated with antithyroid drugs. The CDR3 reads CASNSGSRGETQYF. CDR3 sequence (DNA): TGTGCCAGCAACTCCGGGTCCCGGGGGGAGACCCAGTACTTC.